Listed below are T cell receptor beta chains from one sample, sequenced in a study of blood T cell repertoires in COVID-19. Measured with immunoSEQ multiplex PCR; TCRdb has only the in-frame clones, and not every one. Here the sample spans roughly 400,000 clones, around nine tenths being singletons. Sequencing input: PBMCs or T cells enriched from blood (not recorded which). These receptors were obtained from a woman in her 30s who had recovered from COVID-19. Both conserved end residues are part of each CDR3. The D gene is left open where the match is weak. Size is stated for part of the rows, as once, few or many counts, or as a class when the clone is expanded.

V gene	J gene	clone size	D gene	CDR3 DNA	CDR3 protein
TRBV3-1/TRBV3-2	TRBJ1-1	-	-	TGTGCCAGCAGCTACAGGGATCTTGAAGCTTTCTTT	CASSYRDLEAFF
TRBV9	TRBJ1-4	once	TRBD1	TGTGCCAGCAGCCCACGAGAAAGGGACAGGGGGGAGGGAATATGTTGGTGTGAAAAACTGTTTTTT	CASSPRERDRGEGICWCEKLFF
TRBV4-3	TRBJ2-2	-	TRBD1	TGCGCCAGCAGCCAAGATCCCCTTGGGACAGTCCCCGGGGAGCTGTTTTTT	CASSQDPLGTVPGELFF
TRBV7-9	TRBJ2-3	-	TRBD2	TGTGCCAGCAGCCTGGGACTAGCGGGAACGCCTCGCACAGATACGCAGTATTTT	CASSLGLAGTPRTDTQYF
TRBV11-2	TRBJ2-1	-	-	TGTGCCAGCAGCTTAGGACAAGGGCAGTTCTTC	CASSLGQGQFF
TRBV7-8	TRBJ2-7	-	-	TGTGCCAGCAGCAACCGCGGGACAGTCTACTACGAGCAGTACTTC	CASSNRGTVYYEQYF
TRBV7-8	TRBJ1-4	-	-	TGTGCCAGCAGTCATAGGGTGGAGGTCGGATATGAAAAACTGTTTTTT	CASSHRVEVGYEKLFF
TRBV21-1	TRBJ2-1	-	-	TGTGCCAGCAGCAAATTAGGGACAGCATGCAATGAGCAGTTCTTC	CASSKLGTACNEQFF
TRBV6-4	TRBJ2-3	-	-	TGTGCCAGCAGTGAGGAGGTCCAAGATACGCAGTATTTT	CASSEEVQDTQYF
TRBV6-6	TRBJ2-1	-	-	TGTGCCAGCAGGGCTACGGGGAAGGATGAGCAGTTCTTC	CASRATGKDEQFF
TRBV9	TRBJ2-5	-	TRBD2	TGTGCCAGCAGCGGAGCGGGAGGACGCTTTGAGACCCAGTACTTC	CASSGAGGRFETQYF
TRBV12-3/TRBV12-4	TRBJ1-5	-	-	TGTGCCAGCAGTCCATTGGGGCATCAGCCCCAGCATTTT	CASSPLGHQPQHF
TRBV4-3	TRBJ1-5	-	-	TGCGCCAGCAGCCAAGATATAAGGACCAGGGGCAATCAGCCCCAGCATTTT	CASSQDIRTRGNQPQHF
TRBV5-1	TRBJ2-5	-	TRBD2	TGCGCCAGCAGCCCGCGGACTAGCGGTTCCCAAGAGACCCAGTACTTC	CASSPRTSGSQETQYF
TRBV28	TRBJ1-4	-	TRBD1	TGTGCCAGCTCAGAAGGGGGCCTTAATGAAAAACTGTTTTTT	CASSEGGLNEKLFF
TRBV9	TRBJ1-2	once	TRBD1	TGTGCCAGCAGCCTCGGGACAGGGGTTTATGGCTACACCTTC	CASSLGTGVYGYTF
TRBV28	TRBJ2-3	-	-	TGTGCCAGCAGTCCCCTCCCTCCCTTCCGACAGGCGCACACAGATACGCAGTATTTT	CASSPLPPFRQAHTDTQYF
TRBV6-5	TRBJ2-2	-	TRBD1	TGTGCCAGCAGGCGGACAGGGCGGACCGGGGAGCTGTTTTTT	CASRRTGRTGELFF
TRBV10-1	TRBJ2-2	-	-	TGCGCCAGCAGTCGGACTATAAACGGGGAGCTGTTTTTT	CASSRTINGELFF
TRBV20-1	TRBJ2-2	-	-	TGCAGTGCTAGTAGCGGAGGGGCCGGGGAGCTGTTTTTT	CSASSGGAGELFF
TRBV11-2	TRBJ2-4	-	-	TGTGCCAGCAGCCCTTTAGTTATAGCCAAAAACATTCAGTACTTC	CASSPLVIAKNIQYF
TRBV10-1	TRBJ1-1	-	TRBD1	TGCGCCAGCAGGCGACAGGGAGACAACACTGAAGCTTTCTTT	CASRRQGDNTEAFF
TRBV29-1	TRBJ1-1	-	-	TGCAGCGTTGTTGAGCGCTCACTCGGTCACTCTGAAGCTTTCTTT	CSVVERSLGHSEAFF
TRBV27	TRBJ1-1	-	-	TGTGCCAGCAGTTGGGGGGTACTCGCTGAAGCTTTCTTT	CASSWGVLAEAFF
TRBV20-1	TRBJ2-3	-	TRBD2	TGCAGTGCTAGTCTTAGCGGGGTATACACAGATACGCAGTATTTT	CSASLSGVYTDTQYF
TRBV6-5	TRBJ1-2	-	-	TGTGCCAGCAGCTCCAATCTCGGGGGCTACACCTTC	CASSSNLGGYTF
TRBV7-6	TRBJ2-7	-	-	TGTGCCAGCAGTCGCGCCTGGGGGGGCTCGGTCGAGCAGTACTTC	CASSRAWGGSVEQYF